This TCR beta chain originates from a study of spatial heterogeneity in lung cancer. Single TCR cDNA molecules each had their own unique molecular identifier. TCRdb passed the 5' RACE reads through MiXCR, listing each CDR3 protein once. The table has about 120,000 distinct CDR3 sequences, 9.5% to 15% seen once. Documented time point: blood at routine non-recurrence follow-up after resection. Whole RNA came from tumor, nontumor lung or frozen PBMC and was sequenced without being sorted. Per germline, CDR1 LNHDA and CDR2 SQIVND (reference sequence). The CDR3 is 15 amino acids. The V segment lost 6 bases and the J segment 3 bases; nucleotides outside the gene matches: 9.

V and J are TRBV19 and TRBJ2-5, with 8 nucleotides matching TRBD2. This TCR derives from a male donor with early-stage non-small cell lung cancer. Sequencing was performed on PBMCs, taken at follow-up. CDR3 sequence reads: CASSTPRGVEETQYF. In DNA form, the CDR3 reads TGTGCCAGTAGCACCCCGCGGGGGGTGGAAGAGACCCAGTACTTC.